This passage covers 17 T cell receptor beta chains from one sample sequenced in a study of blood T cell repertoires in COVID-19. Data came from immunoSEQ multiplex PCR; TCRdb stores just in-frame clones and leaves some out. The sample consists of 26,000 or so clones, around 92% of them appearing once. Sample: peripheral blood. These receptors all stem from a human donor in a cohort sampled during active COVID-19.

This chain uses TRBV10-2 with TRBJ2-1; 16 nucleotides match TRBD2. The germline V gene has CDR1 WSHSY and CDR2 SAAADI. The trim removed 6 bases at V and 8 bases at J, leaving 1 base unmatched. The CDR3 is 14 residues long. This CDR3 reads CASRGTSGGDEQFF. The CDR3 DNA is TGCGCCAGCAGGGGGACTAGCGGGGGGGATGAGCAGTTCTTC.

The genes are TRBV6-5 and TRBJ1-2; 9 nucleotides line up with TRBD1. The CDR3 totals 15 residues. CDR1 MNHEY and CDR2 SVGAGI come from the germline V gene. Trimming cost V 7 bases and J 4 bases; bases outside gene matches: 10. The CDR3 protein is CASTDPGTGIYGYTF. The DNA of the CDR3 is TGTGCCAGCACCGACCCCGGGACAGGGATCTATGGCTACACCTTC.

The DNA of the CDR3 is TGCAGCGTTGCCAGGGTGGCTGAAGCTTTCTTT. It encodes CSVARVAEAFF. This chain links TRBV29-1 with TRBJ1-1, with D possibly matching TRBD1 (5 bases). Germline V gene sequence: CDR1 SQVTM, CDR2 ANQGSEA. This CDR3 has 11 amino acids. V was trimmed by 4 bases and J by 6 bases, leaving 9 bases between them.

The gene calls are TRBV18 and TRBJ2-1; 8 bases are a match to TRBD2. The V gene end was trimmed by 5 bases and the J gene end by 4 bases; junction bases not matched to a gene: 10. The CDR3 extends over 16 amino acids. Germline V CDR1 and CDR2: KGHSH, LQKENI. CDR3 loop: CASSGGLEGRYNEQFF. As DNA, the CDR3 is TGTGCCAGCTCAGGGGGACTAGAAGGTCGGTACAATGAGCAGTTCTTC.

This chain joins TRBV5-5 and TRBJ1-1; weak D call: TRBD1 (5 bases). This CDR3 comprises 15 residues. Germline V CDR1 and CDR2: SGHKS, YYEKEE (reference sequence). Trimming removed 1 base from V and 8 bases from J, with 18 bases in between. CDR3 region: CASSLSPTWGREAFF. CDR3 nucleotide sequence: TGTGCCAGCAGCTTGTCTCCGACCTGGGGCAGGGAAGCTTTCTTT.

Written as DNA, the CDR3 is TGTGCCAGTGCGGGACAGGGTGTTTCGGCCCTCCACTTT. It codes for CASAGQGVSALHF. The gene calls are TRBV19 and TRBJ1-6; 9 bases map to TRBD1. J was trimmed by 14 bases and V by 8 bases; bases with no gene match: 10. Per the germline V gene, CDR1 is LNHDA and CDR2 is SQIVND (reference sequence). CDR3 length: 13 amino acids.

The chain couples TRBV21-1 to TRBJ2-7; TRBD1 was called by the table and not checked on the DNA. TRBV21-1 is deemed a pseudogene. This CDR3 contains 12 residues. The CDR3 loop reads CASSKDNYEQYV. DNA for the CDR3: TGTGCCAGCAGCAAAGACAACTACGAGCAGTACGTC.

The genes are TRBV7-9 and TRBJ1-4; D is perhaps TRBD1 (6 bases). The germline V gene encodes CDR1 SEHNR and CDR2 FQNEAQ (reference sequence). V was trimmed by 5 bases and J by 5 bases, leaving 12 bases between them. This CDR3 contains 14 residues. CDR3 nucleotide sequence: TGTGCCAGCAGCCCCAGGGGACTAAATGAAAAACTGTTTTTT. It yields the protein CASSPRGLNEKLFF.

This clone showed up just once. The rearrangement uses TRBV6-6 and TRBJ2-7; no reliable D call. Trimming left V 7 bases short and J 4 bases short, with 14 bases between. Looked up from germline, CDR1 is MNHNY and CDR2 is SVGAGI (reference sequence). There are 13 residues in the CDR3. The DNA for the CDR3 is TGTGCCAGCAACCCCGCAGTACAATACGAGCAGTACTTC. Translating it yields CASNPAVQYEQYF.

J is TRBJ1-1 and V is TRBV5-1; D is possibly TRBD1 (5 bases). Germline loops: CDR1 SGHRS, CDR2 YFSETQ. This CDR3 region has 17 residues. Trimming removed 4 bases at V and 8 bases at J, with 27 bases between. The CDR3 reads CASSPGGAEVVLFEAFF. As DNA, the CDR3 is TGCGCCAGCAGCCCCGGAGGGGCCGAAGTCGTATTATTCGAAGCTTTCTTT.

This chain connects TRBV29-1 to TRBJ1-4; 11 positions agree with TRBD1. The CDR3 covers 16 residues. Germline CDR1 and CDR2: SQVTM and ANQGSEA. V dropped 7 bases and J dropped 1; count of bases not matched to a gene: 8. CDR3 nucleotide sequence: TGCAGCGGGGTCGGGACAGGGGGAAAAACTAATGAAAAACTGTTTTTT. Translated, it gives CSGVGTGGKTNEKLFF.

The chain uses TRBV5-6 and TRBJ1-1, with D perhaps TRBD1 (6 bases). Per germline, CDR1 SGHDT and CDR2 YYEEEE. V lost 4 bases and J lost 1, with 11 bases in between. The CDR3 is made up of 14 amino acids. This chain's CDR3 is CASSPAGANTEAFF. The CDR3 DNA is TGTGCCAGCAGCCCCGCGGGGGCGAACACTGAAGCTTTCTTT.

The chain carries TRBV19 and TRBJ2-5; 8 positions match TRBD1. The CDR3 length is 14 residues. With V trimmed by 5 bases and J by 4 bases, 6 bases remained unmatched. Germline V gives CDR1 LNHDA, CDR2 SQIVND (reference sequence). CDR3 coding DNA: TGTGCCAGTAGTTTCCAGGGGGCCGGAGAGACCCAGTACTTC. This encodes CASSFQGAGETQYF.

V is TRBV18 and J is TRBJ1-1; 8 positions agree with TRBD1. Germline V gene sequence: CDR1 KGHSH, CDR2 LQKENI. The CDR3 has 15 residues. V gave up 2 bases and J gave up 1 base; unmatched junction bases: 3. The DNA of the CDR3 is TGTGCCAGCTCACCAAACGACAGGGGGAACACTGAAGCTTTCTTT. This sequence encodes CASSPNDRGNTEAFF.

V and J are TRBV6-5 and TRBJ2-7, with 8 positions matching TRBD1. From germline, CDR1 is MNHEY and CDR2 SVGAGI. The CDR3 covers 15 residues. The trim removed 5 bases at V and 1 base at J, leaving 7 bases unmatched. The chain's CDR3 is CASSRGTGSSYEQYV. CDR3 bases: TGTGCCAGCAGTCGTGGGACAGGTTCATCCTACGAGCAGTACGTC.

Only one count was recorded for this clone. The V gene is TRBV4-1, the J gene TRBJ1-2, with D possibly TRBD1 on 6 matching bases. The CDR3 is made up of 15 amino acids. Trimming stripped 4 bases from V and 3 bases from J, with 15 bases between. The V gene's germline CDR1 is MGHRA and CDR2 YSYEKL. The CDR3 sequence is CASSRTGLLDYGYTF. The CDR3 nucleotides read TGCGCCAGCAGCCGCACAGGGCTCCTTGACTATGGCTACACCTTC.

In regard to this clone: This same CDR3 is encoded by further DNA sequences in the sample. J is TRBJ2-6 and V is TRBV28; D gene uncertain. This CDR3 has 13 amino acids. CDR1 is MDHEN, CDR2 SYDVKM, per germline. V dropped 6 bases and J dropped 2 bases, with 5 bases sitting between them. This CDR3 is CASSSAGANVLTF. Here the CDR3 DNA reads TGTGCCAGCAGCTCGGCTGGGGCCAACGTCCTGACTTTC.